What follows is one T cell receptor (beta chain) and its context. The antigen is not known. This specimen comes from a study of cytomegalovirus exposure and HLA in healthy donors. Amplification used 60 Vbeta primers and 13 Jbeta primers. The method was immunoSEQ multiplex PCR; TCRdb's version includes in-frame clones alone and lacks a portion of them. The table has some 130,000 clones, 80% seen once. Whole-study findings and limits: The study designated roughly 160 TCR beta chains cytomegalovirus-associated. Whilst most TCR sequences proved rare, a subset of public TCRs occurred across many donors.

This receptor was obtained from a man aged 25 to 40 in good health. Sequenced: PBMCs.

CDR3 nucleotides: TGTGCCAGCAGCGTACAGGCGGATGGTGAAAAACTGTTTTTT. Amino acid sequence: CASSVQADGEKLFF. V usage is TRBV7-9 and J usage is TRBJ1-4; TRBD1 is a possible D gene (5 bases). V was cut by 5 bases and J by 7 bases, with 14 bases left in between. The CDR3 runs 14 residues. Germline V gene lookup returns CDR1 SEHNR and CDR2 FQNEAQ (reference sequence).